This entry features one TCR beta chain sequence. What antigen it recognizes has not been identified. No much larger clone is present one base from it, and per-base qualities are unavailable. These data belong to a study of blood T cell repertoires in COVID-19 (dated by TCRdb to 2018 to 2021). Regarding the complete study: Samples covering the acute and convalescent phases of COVID-19 were provided by collaborators in the United States, Italy and Spain. The repertoires were released in a freely available public database intended as a resource for research on the immune response to SARS-CoV-2. The material from the prospective study consisted of cDNA or gDNA derived from T cells, B-cell-depleted T cells, or PBMCs. The sample metadata nearly always contained a de-identified subject ID, COVID-19 status, age in years and sex. Subjects who had been exposed to COVID-19, were actively infected with it, or had recovered from it provided the deeply sampled blood TCRbeta repertoires that made up the dataset. Where HLA class I and class II types were available, the types were taken from metadata supplied by the sample provider, not from assay-based typing. The samples were drawn from the first 160 participants of the ongoing ImmuneRACE study and from 950 to 1,500 subjects provided by 6 global collaborators. The study at large found these results: How much clinical and demographic metadata was included differed by source and by participant, and the metadata was provided uncurated.

At one collaborating source in Seattle, patients were enrolled during active infection and were followed longitudinally through the course of disease. Collaborating institutions collected whole blood in K2EDTA tubes following their own protocols. Collaborator samples were shipped for TCRbeta analysis as frozen whole blood, isolated PBMCs, or DNA extracted from either sample type. Trimming removed 4 bases from V and 7 bases from J, leaving 26 bases between the germline ends. CDR1 SGHDT and CDR2 YYEEEE are derived from the germline V gene. The CDR3 spans 17 residues, from the cysteine through the phenylalanine. CDR3 DNA only is kept here, 51 bases in frame from base 1. TCRbeta CDR3 regions were amplified from genomic DNA using the immunoSEQ Assay, a bias-controlled multiplex PCR. The original methods were these. Within the assay, amplification of reference gene primers was used to estimate how many nucleated cells each sample contained. To quantify the absolute abundance of each unique TCRbeta CDR3 rearrangement, sequence reads were collapsed and filtered. For each sample, productive Simpson clonality was calculated by taking the square root of Simpson's diversity index across productive rearrangements. Imported from immuneACCESS, the table was reduced by TCRdb to in-frame sequences with V and J called. These copies leave out some clones; in studies compared against another copy, an unresolved V gene accounts for under half, and the cause of the remainder is not known. V and J calls and clone size are copied from that table; D and trimming were computed from the DNA. For this sample there are 65,000 or so clones; approximately 80% appear just once. Together, the top ten hold about a tenth of the sample.

This TCR was recovered from a man aged 30 to 45 with COVID-19, enrolled during active disease. The sequence is built from TRBV5-6 and TRBJ1-2; the D gene is possibly TRBD1, with 5 bases matching. Sample: peripheral blood. The CDR3 has the sequence CASSRRDFSTVRFGYTF. The bases are TGTGCCAGCAGCCGCCGGGACTTCTCAACGGTCAGGTTTGGCTACACCTTC.